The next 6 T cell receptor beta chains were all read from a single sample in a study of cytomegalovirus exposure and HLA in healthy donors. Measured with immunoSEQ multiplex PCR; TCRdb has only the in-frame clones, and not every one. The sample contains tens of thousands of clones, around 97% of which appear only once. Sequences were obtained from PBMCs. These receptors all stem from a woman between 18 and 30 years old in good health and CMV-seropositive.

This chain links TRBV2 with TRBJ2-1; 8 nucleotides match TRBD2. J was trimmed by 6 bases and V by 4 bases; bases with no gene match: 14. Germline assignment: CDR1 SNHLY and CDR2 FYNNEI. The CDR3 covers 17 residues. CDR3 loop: CASSGGTRDVSGNEQFF. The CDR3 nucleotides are TGTGCCAGCAGTGGAGGGACTAGGGATGTGTCGGGCAATGAGCAGTTCTTC.

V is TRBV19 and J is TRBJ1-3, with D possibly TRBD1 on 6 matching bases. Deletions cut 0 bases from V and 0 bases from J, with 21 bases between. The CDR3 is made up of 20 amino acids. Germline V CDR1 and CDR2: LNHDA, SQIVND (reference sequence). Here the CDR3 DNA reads TGTGCCAGTAGTATAGATCGAGTCTGGGGCAGGGGAAGCTCTGGAAACACCATATATTTT. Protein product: CASSIDRVWGRGSSGNTIYF.

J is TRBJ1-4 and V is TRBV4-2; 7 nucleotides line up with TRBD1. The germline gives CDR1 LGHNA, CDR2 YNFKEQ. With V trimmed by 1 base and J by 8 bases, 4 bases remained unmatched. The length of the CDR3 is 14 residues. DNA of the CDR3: TGTGCCAGCAGCCAAGGACAGGGCGAAGAAAAACTGTTTTTT. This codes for CASSQGQGEEKLFF.

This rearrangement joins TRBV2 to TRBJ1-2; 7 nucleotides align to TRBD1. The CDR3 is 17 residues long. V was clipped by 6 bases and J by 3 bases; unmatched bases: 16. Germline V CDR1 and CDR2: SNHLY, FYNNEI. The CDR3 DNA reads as TGTGCCAGCAGCCAAATTTGGACAGGAGGCAGGTACTATGGCTACACCTTC. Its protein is CASSQIWTGGRYYGYTF.

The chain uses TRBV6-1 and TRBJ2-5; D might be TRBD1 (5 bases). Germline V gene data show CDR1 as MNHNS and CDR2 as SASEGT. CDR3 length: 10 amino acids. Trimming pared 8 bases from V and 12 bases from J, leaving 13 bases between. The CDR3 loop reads CASFDSLEYF. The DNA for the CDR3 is TGTGCCAGCTTCGACAGCCTCGAGTACTTC.

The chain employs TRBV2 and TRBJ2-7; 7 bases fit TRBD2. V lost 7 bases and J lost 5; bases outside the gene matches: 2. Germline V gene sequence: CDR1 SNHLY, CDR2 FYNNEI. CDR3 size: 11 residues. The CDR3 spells CASMGGNEQYF. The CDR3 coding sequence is TGTGCCAGCATGGGGGGGAACGAGCAGTACTTC.